The next 4 T cell receptor beta chains were all read from a single sample in a study of technical replicates of blood from a few donors. Repertoires were generated with immunoSEQ multiplex PCR, while TCRdb's copy carries only in-frame clones and drops some. This sample carries more than 90,000 clones, 85% to 95% of them seen once, and the ten largest clones take around 0.3%. Sequenced: T cells isolated from PBMCs. Receptor source: a human donor in good health.

The V gene is TRBV4-2, the J gene TRBJ2-7, with D possibly being TRBD2 (6 bases). Germline V gene sequence: CDR1 LGHNA, CDR2 YNFKEQ. V was shortened by 4 bases and J by 4 bases, with 17 bases between the two germline ends. This CDR3 has 15 residues. The CDR3 sequence: CASSPLQGGTYEQYF. The CDR3 coding sequence is TGTGCCAGCAGCCCTTTGCAGGGAGGAACTTACGAGCAGTACTTC.

The chain recombines TRBV2 with TRBJ2-1, with 13 nucleotides matching TRBD2. Trimming cost V 6 bases and J 8 bases; bases outside gene matches: 10. The CDR3 contains 16 residues. Germline CDR1 SNHLY, CDR2 FYNNEI. The CDR3: CASRDRGTSGTHEQFF. The CDR3 nucleotides are TGTGCCAGCAGAGATAGGGGGACTAGCGGGACCCATGAGCAGTTCTTC. Full variable domain (outside the CDR3, taken from reference TRBV2 and TRBJ2-1): EPEVTQTPSHQVTQMGQEVILRCVPISNHLYFYWYRQILGQKVEFLVSFYNNEISEKSEIFDDQFSVERPDGSNFTLKIRSTKLEDSAMYFCASRDRGTSGTHEQFFGPGTRLTVL.

This clone came up once. The rearrangement links TRBV10-3 to TRBJ2-3, with 13 bases matching TRBD2. The CDR3 sequence is 15 residues long. CDR1 is ENHRY and CDR2 is SYGVKD in the germline V gene. V lost 8 bases to trimming and J lost 6 bases; unmatched junction nucleotides: 8. CDR3 sequence: CAIRTSGGTVDTQYF. The DNA of the CDR3 is TGTGCCATCCGGACTAGCGGGGGCACGGTGGATACGCAGTATTTT.

The rearrangement joins TRBV5-1 to TRBJ2-7; the D gene is possibly TRBD1 (5 bases). The V end lost 0 bases, the J end lost 4 bases, and 14 bases lay between the germline ends. The CDR3 sequence is 15 residues long. In germline, CDR1 is SGHRS, CDR2 YFSETQ. CDR3 sequence: CASSLASGPRYEQYF. DNA of the CDR3: TGCGCCAGCAGCTTGGCCTCAGGGCCGCGTTACGAGCAGTACTTC.